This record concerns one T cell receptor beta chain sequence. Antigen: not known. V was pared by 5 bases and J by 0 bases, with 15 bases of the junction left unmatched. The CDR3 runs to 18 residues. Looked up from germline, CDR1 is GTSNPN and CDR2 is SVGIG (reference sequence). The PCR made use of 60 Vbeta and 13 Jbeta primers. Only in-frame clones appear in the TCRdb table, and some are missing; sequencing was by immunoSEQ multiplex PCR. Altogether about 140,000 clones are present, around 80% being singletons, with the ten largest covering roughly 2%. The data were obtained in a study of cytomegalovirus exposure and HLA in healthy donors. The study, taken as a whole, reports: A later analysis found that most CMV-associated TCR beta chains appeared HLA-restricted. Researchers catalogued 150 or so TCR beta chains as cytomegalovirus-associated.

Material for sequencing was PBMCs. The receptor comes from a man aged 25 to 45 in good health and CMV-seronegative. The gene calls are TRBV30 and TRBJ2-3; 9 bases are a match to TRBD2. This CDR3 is CAWSLFGVAGGSTDTQYF. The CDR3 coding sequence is TGTGCCTGGTCTTTATTTGGGGTTGCGGGAGGGAGCACAGATACGCAGTATTTT.